These 14 T cell receptor beta chains came from one sample sequenced in a study of technical replicates of blood from several donors. The method was immunoSEQ multiplex PCR; TCRdb's version includes in-frame clones alone and lacks a portion of them. This sample has under 95,000 clones, with around 94% found just once. The sample comprised T cells isolated from PBMCs. The origin of the receptors is a human donor in good health.

The chain links TRBV5-6 to TRBJ2-7; TRBD1 matches 7 bases. This CDR3 region has 17 residues. V dropped 1 base and J dropped 5; count of bases not matched to a gene: 15. Germline assignment: CDR1 SGHDT and CDR2 YYEEEE. The CDR3 loop reads CASSLLRRQGIRHEQYF. CDR3 bases: TGTGCCAGCAGCTTGTTGCGGCGACAGGGAATTAGACACGAGCAGTACTTC. Supplemented by reference TRBV5-6 and TRBJ2-7, the full variable domain reads DAGVTQSPTHLIKTRGQQVTLRCSPKSGHDTVSWYQQALGQGPQFIFQYYEEEERQRGNFPDRFSGHQFPNYSSELNVNALLLGDSALYLCASSLLRRQGIRHEQYFGPGTRLTVT.

The V gene is TRBV27, the J gene TRBJ2-7, with D perhaps matching TRBD2 (6 bases). This CDR3 comprises 15 residues. Looked up from germline, CDR1 is MNHEY and CDR2 is SMNVEV (reference sequence). The V and J ends lost 3 bases and 2 bases respectively, with 14 bases between them. CDR3 loop: CASSLDRGLAYEQYF. In DNA, the CDR3 is TGTGCCAGCAGTTTGGATCGGGGGTTAGCCTACGAGCAGTACTTC.

The chain uses TRBV4-1 and TRBJ2-7; 11 positions agree with TRBD2. The V gene's germline CDR1 is MGHRA and CDR2 YSYEKL. This CDR3 is 16 amino acids long. With V trimmed by 3 bases and J by 1 base, 5 bases remained unmatched. CDR3 residues: CASSHQGLAVSYEQYF. CDR3 nucleotide sequence: TGCGCCAGCAGCCACCAGGGACTAGCGGTATCCTACGAGCAGTACTTC.

The rearrangement links TRBV20-1 to TRBJ2-7, with D unclear. The CDR3 totals 10 residues. V dropped 5 bases and J dropped 9 bases, with 11 bases sitting between them. The germline CDR1 and CDR2 sequences are DFQATT and SNEGSKA (reference sequence). The CDR3 loop reads CSAGDTAQYF. Here the CDR3 DNA reads TGCAGTGCTGGTGACACAGCGCAGTACTTC.

This chain joins TRBV5-1 and TRBJ1-1; D might be TRBD1 (5 bases). The V gene's germline CDR1 is SGHRS and CDR2 YFSETQ. The CDR3 consists of 17 residues. Trimming removed 0 bases at V and 1 base at J, with 16 bases between. DNA of the CDR3: TGCGCCAGCAGCTTGGCAACAGGCCCCCACGGGAACACTGAAGCTTTCTTT. This codes for CASSLATGPHGNTEAFF.

This clone was picked up one time. The CDR3 spells CASSTLTSGPYEQYF. In DNA, the CDR3 is TGTGCCAGCAGTACCCTGACTAGCGGTCCCTACGAGCAGTACTTC. V and J are TRBV6-6 and TRBJ2-7; 9 bases line up with TRBD2. V shed 5 bases and J 2 bases; nucleotides not matched to a gene: 7. The CDR3 spans 15 residues. From germline, CDR1 is MNHNY and CDR2 SVGAGI (reference sequence).

This clone was observed a single time. This chain uses TRBV15 with TRBJ2-5; possibly TRBD2 for D (5 bases). The V end lost 5 bases, the J end lost 2 bases, and 18 bases lay between the germline ends. The germline V gene has CDR1 LNHNV and CDR2 YYDKDF (reference sequence). This CDR3 has 16 amino acids. The CDR3 sequence is CATSQTGRYGQETQYF. CDR3 coding DNA: TGTGCCACCAGCCAAACGGGGAGATACGGACAAGAGACCCAGTACTTC.

This clone was observed once. The chain has TRBV6-5 and TRBJ2-7; D perhaps matches TRBD2 (5 bases). The CDR3 is 12 amino acids. Germline CDR1 reads MNHEY; CDR2 reads SVGAGI. V dropped 4 bases and J dropped 6 bases, with 10 bases sitting between them. This chain's CDR3 is CASSSWRSEQYF. In DNA, the CDR3 is TGTGCCAGCAGTTCTTGGAGGAGCGAGCAGTACTTC.

The V gene is TRBV2, the J gene TRBJ1-1; D unresolved. The CDR3 loop spans 11 amino acids. Germline V lookup: CDR1 SNHLY, CDR2 FYNNEI. The germline V and J ends were trimmed by 6 bases and 10 bases, with 12 bases remaining between them. The CDR3 sequence: CASSYYRGAFF. The DNA of the CDR3 is TGTGCCAGCAGCTATTATCGGGGAGCTTTCTTT.

The chain couples TRBV27 to TRBJ2-5, with 7 nucleotides matching TRBD2. J gave up 1 base and V 4 bases, and 6 bases lay outside the gene matches. The CDR3 is made up of 15 amino acids. Germline-derived CDR1 and CDR2 are MNHEY and SMNVEV (reference sequence). CDR3 sequence reads: CASSSPSSGQETQYF. CDR3 DNA: TGTGCCAGCAGTTCCCCCTCTAGCGGCCAAGAGACCCAGTACTTC.

The V call is TRBV2, the J call TRBJ2-7; tentative D call: TRBD1 (6 bases). V lost 3 bases and J lost 3, with 12 bases in between. Germline CDR1 reads SNHLY; CDR2 reads FYNNEI. This CDR3 spans 14 amino acids. The CDR3 region has the DNA TGTGCCAGCAGTGAGCAGGGGACGAGCTACGAGCAGTACTTC. This translates into CASSEQGTSYEQYF.

V is TRBV7-9 and J is TRBJ2-7; 12 nucleotides agree with TRBD1. Looked up from germline, CDR1 is SEHNR and CDR2 is FQNEAQ (reference sequence). Losses at the gene ends were 1 base for V and 5 bases for J; bases not matched to a gene: 3. This CDR3 comprises 15 residues. As DNA, the CDR3 is TGTGCCAGCAGCTTAGTGGGGACAGGGGGCGACGAGCAGTACTTC. Encoded protein: CASSLVGTGGDEQYF.

The chain has TRBV4-1 and TRBJ2-5; 11 bases fit TRBD2. This CDR3 spans 16 amino acids. Germline CDR1 reads MGHRA; CDR2 reads YSYEKL. Unmatched junction bases numbered 12, after V lost 3 bases and J lost 9 bases. CDR3 sequence (DNA): TGCGCCAGCAGCCAGCTAGCGGGGGGCCTCCTGGGGCCCCAGTACTTC. Translated: CASSQLAGGLLGPQYF.

The rearrangement joins TRBV7-9 to TRBJ1-1; the match to TRBD1 covers 8 bases. The CDR3 is made up of 15 amino acids. CDR1 and CDR2 from the germline V gene are SEHNR and FQNEAQ (reference sequence). J lost 0 bases, V lost 6 bases, and 6 bases had no gene match. Written as DNA, the CDR3 is TGTGCCAGCAGGAGACGACAGGGGCTGAACACTGAAGCTTTCTTT. This codes for CASRRRQGLNTEAFF. Full variable domain (remainder filled in from reference TRBV7-9 and TRBJ1-1): DTGVSQNPRHKITKRGQNVTFRCDPISEHNRLYWYRQTLGQGPEFLTYFQNEAQLEKSRLLSDRFSAERPKGSFSTLEIQRTEQGDSAMYLCASRRRQGLNTEAFFGQGTRLTVV.